This is a list of T cell receptor beta chains from one sample in a study of STAT3 mutations in large granular lymphocyte leukemia. TCRdb's copy holds only in-frame clones and misses some; the assay was immunoSEQ multiplex PCR. This table holds roughly 6,600 clones, around 52% found once. The material sequenced was peripheral blood mononuclear cells. These receptors originate from a boy aged 5-17 years with T-cell large granular lymphocyte leukemia. Some clones in this sample may be carry-over from other donors' samples. CDR3s include the opening cysteine and the closing phenylalanine or tryptophan. D genes are given only for firm matches. For some rows the clone size is stated as once, few or many, or as a class when expanded; others skip it.

NA,TRBD1,TRBV7-9,TRBJ1-1,TGTGCCAGCAGCTTAGCTCTCCAGGGGGCTGCTGAAGCTTTCTTT,CASSLALQGAAEAFF
NA,NA,TRBV18,TRBJ2-7,TGTGCCAGCTCACCCCTGCGGGGCTACGAGCAGTACTTC,CASSPLRGYEQYF
few,NA,TRBV7-9,TRBJ1-2,TGTGCCAGCAGCGACAAGGCCCCAAGCTACACCTTC,CASSDKAPSYTF
NA,NA,TRBV5-1,TRBJ2-2,TGCGCCAGCAGCTTGGTGCTAGCGTCCACCGGGGAGCTGTTTTTT,CASSLVLASTGELFF
NA,NA,TRBV4-3,TRBJ2-2,TGCGCCAGCAGCCAGGAACAGGGTTCGAACACCGGGGAGCTGTTTTTT,CASSQEQGSNTGELFF
NA,NA,TRBV5-1,TRBJ2-7,TGCGCCAGCAGTGGGGAAACCTACGAGCAGTACTTC,CASSGETYEQYF
NA,TRBD1,TRBV5-8,TRBJ1-5,TGTGCCAGCAGCGGGACAGGATATAGCAATCAGCCCCAGCATTTT,CASSGTGYSNQPQHF
NA,NA,TRBV15,TRBJ2-3,TGTGCCACCAGCAGAGACACAGATACGCAGTATTTT,CATSRDTDTQYF
NA,NA,TRBV30,TRBJ2-1,TGTGCCTGGACGACTTCCTTCAAGTACAATGAGCAGTTCTTC,CAWTTSFKYNEQFF
NA,TRBD2,TRBV4-2,TRBJ2-7,TGTGCCAGCAGCCCCCTGGGAGCGGGAAGTTCGGACGAGCAGTACTTC,CASSPLGAGSSDEQYF
NA,NA,TRBV6-5,TRBJ2-1,TGTGCCAGCAGTTTCTTCGATGAGCAGTTCTTC,CASSFFDEQFF
NA,NA,TRBV5-6,TRBJ1-5,TGTGCCAGCAGCTACAGACGGAATAGCAATCAGCCCCAGCATTTT,CASSYRRNSNQPQHF
NA,NA,TRBV18,TRBJ1-4,TGTGCCAGCTCACCACCGGTGAGGGAGGGAACTAATGAAAAACTGTTTTTT,CASSPPVREGTNEKLFF
NA,NA,TRBV5-6,TRBJ2-7,TGTGCCAGCAGCTTGGGATCTACCTACGAGCAGTACTTC,CASSLGSTYEQYF
NA,NA,TRBV18,TRBJ2-5,TGTGCCAGCTCCCCGTACGACCCGGGCCAAGAGACCCAGTACTTC,CASSPYDPGQETQYF
NA,NA,TRBV29-1,TRBJ2-7,TGCAGCGTTTGGGGTCAGGGGTTGTACGAGCAGTACTTC,CSVWGQGLYEQYF
NA,TRBD1,TRBV6-5,TRBJ2-7,TGTGCCAGCAGTTACACAGGGGTCGCCTACGAGCAGTACTTC,CASSYTGVAYEQYF
NA,TRBD1,TRBV13,TRBJ1-5,TGTGCCAGCAGCTCGACCGTCAGGGGGGTCAATCAGCCCCAGCATTTT,CASSSTVRGVNQPQHF
few,NA,TRBV28,TRBJ1-1,TGTGCCAGCAGTGAAACGGACAGCCCCAACACTGAAGCTTTCTTT,CASSETDSPNTEAFF
NA,NA,TRBV6-1,TRBJ1-6,TGTGCCAGCAGTGGACAGCGATTTTATAATTCACCCCTCCACTTT,CASSGQRFYNSPLHF
NA,TRBD1,TRBV2,TRBJ2-7,TGTGCCAGCCGTAGGGACAGCGGAGCATCGCAGTACTTC,CASRRDSGASQYF
NA,TRBD1,TRBV6-6,TRBJ2-7,TGTGCCAGCAGTCACCTACAGGGGAGTAGGTACGAGCAGTACTTC,CASSHLQGSRYEQYF
NA,NA,TRBV7-2,TRBJ1-1,TGTGCCAGCAGCCCCGGACAGTTGGGCACTGAAGCTTTCTTT,CASSPGQLGTEAFF
NA,NA,TRBV7-9,TRBJ1-5,TGTGCCAGCAGCCAAGGGCGGGGTCTGCTCTCTGATAACAATCAGCCCCAGCATTTT,CASSQGRGLLSDNNQPQHF
once,TRBD1,TRBV6-5,TRBJ2-7,TGTGCCAGCAGGGGGCGGACAGGCGAACAGTACTTC,CASRGRTGEQYF
once,TRBD1,TRBV30,TRBJ2-3,TGTGCCTATGGACAGGGGATCCGAGATACGCAGTATTTT,CAYGQGIRDTQYF
NA,TRBD1,TRBV5-1,TRBJ1-2,TGCGCCACCCCCCAGGGGCCGGGACAGGCCTATGGCTACACCTTC,CATPQGPGQAYGYTF
NA,NA,TRBV30,TRBJ2-3,TGTGCCTGGAGTGTAACTACCCTGGCGGATACGCAGTATTTT,CAWSVTTLADTQYF
NA,NA,TRBV4-1,TRBJ2-7,TGCGCCAGCAGCCAAGCGTGGCAGGCCTACGAGCAGTACTTC,CASSQAWQAYEQYF
NA,NA,TRBV2,TRBJ2-7,TGTGCCAGCAGGGGGGCTAGCGGTTCCTACGAGCAGTACTTC,CASRGASGSYEQYF
NA,TRBD2,TRBV27,TRBJ2-7,TGTGCCAGCAGTTTTCTTTCTAGCGGGAGAGATTACGAGCAGTACTTC,CASSFLSSGRDYEQYF
NA,NA,TRBV5-1,TRBJ2-5,TGCGCCAGCAGCTTAGGGGGAGGGGCCCGGGAGACCCAGTACTTC,CASSLGGGARETQYF
NA,TRBD1,TRBV6-4,TRBJ2-3,TGTGCCACCGGGACAGGGGGCACAGATACGCAGTATTTT,CATGTGGTDTQYF
NA,TRBD2,TRBV29-1,TRBJ2-1,TGCAGCGTTGAAGGGGCAGGGACTATGAATGAGCAGTTCTTC,CSVEGAGTMNEQFF
few,NA,TRBV7-9,TRBJ2-7,TGTGCCAGCAGTCGACAGCGCGAGCAGTACTTC,CASSRQREQYF